Sequencing of this TCR beta chain was carried out in a study of T cells in Graves' hyperthyroidism and ophthalmopathy. Findings and limits, study-wide: Progression to ophthalmopathy was predicted a median of approximately seven months early.

This clonotype was observed at least ten times. Its antigen is still unknown. Regions amplified from RNA transcripts were the TCR beta CDR3 regions. The HTBI primer set drove a first-round RT-PCR of the TCR CDR3. TCRdb processed the multiplex PCR reads anew with MiXCR; each CDR3 protein has one entry. The top ten clones hold around 12% of a sample with 620,000 or so distinct CDR3 sequences, more than 12% of them seen once. Germline V lookup: CDR1 DFQATT, CDR2 SNEGSKA (reference sequence). This CDR3 has 13 residues. The V and J ends lost 3 bases and 4 bases respectively, with 12 bases between them. The V and J genes are TRBV20-1 and TRBJ1-1; TRBD1 might be the D (6 bases). The sample consisted of blood. The sequence was collected from a woman in her forties or fifties with Graves' ophthalmopathy. The CDR3 sequence is CSARTGRGTEAFF. CDR3 DNA sequence: TGCAGTGCTAGGACTGGCAGGGGCACTGAAGCTTTCTTT.